This TCR beta chain was sequenced during a study of Ad26.COV2.S vaccination and SARS-CoV-2 variants. Germline CDR1 and CDR2: SQVTM and ANQGSEA. The CDR3 sequence is 14 residues long. Trimming cost V 4 bases and J 4 bases, with 14 bases left between them. Only in-frame clones appear in the TCRdb table, and some are missing; sequencing was by immunoSEQ multiplex PCR. The table has 300,000 to 400,000 clones, just over 90% seen once. The rearrangement uses TRBV29-1 and TRBJ1-5; D is possibly TRBD1 (6 bases). The source of this sequence is a human donor who had recovered from COVID-19. Material: peripheral blood, obtained after recovery from COVID-19. The CDR3 nucleotides are TGCAGCGTTGCAGAGGGACAATCAAATCAGCCCCAGCATTTT. Encoded protein: CSVAEGQSNQPQHF.